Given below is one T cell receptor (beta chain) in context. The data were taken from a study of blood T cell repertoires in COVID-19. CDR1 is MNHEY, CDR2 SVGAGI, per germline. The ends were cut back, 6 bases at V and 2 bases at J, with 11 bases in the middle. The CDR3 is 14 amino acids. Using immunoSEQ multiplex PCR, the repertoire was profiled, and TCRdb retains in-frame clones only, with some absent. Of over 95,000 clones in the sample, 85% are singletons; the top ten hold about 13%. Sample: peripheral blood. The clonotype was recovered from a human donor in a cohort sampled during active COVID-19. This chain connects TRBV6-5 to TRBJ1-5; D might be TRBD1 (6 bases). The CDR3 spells CASRTGVGNQPQHF. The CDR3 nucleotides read TGTGCCAGCAGGACAGGTGTGGGCAATCAGCCCCAGCATTTT.